This T cell receptor (beta chain) was sequenced in a study of blood T cells in healthy people across ages. Study-level results: Researchers judged that diversity estimates from one million T cells fell short of true values.

The study recruited healthy Caucasian donors from Russia who were aged about 6 to 90. Drawn from each donor were roughly 10 milliliters of peripheral blood. V gave up 4 bases and J gave up 7 bases, with 8 bases separating them. Germline CDR1 KGHSH, CDR2 LQKENI. This CDR3 region has 13 residues. A sample-barcoded 5' primer and a J-beta primer mix were used in a second PCR of about 7 to 11 cycles. A 12-random-nucleotide template-switch adaptor tagged each cDNA molecule. TCRdb passed the 5' RACE reads through MiXCR, listing each CDR3 protein once. Here the sample spans 1.5 million to 2 million distinct CDR3 sequences, almost 35% being singletons. Turning to this clonotype: Its antigen is as yet unknown.

The receptor's source is a woman aged 30 to 39 in good health. The material sequenced was blood. V gene TRBV18 combines with J gene TRBJ1-6, with D unclear. CDR3 nucleotides: TGTGCCAGCTCACGCGCCAGAAATTCACCCCTCCACTTT. This sequence encodes CASSRARNSPLHF.